The entry that follows covers one TCR beta chain sequence. The antigen remains unidentified. The CDR3 spans 14 residues. Trimming took off 9 bases at V and 4 bases at J, with 18 bases between the two ends. Looked up from germline, CDR1 is LNHDA and CDR2 is SQIVND (reference sequence). The data are from a study of PD-1 blockade in mismatch repair-deficient tumors. The overall study: Patients had roughly twelve mismatch repair-deficient cancer types, all previously treated and progressing. Whole-study findings and limits: Rapid post-treatment expansion, then contraction, generally preceding radiologic response, marked tumor-resident clones.

PCR or immunohistochemistry showed mismatch repair deficiency in every enrolled patient. Profiling relied on immunoSEQ multiplex PCR, and the TCRdb table lists in-frame clones only, not all of them. The sample has about 9,400 clones; 75% to 90% are singletons. This receptor was taken from an adult with mismatch repair-deficient cancer. This chain joins TRBV19 and TRBJ2-5; D is possibly TRBD2 (6 bases). Source: PBMCs, taken about 47 weeks after starting pembrolizumab. This CDR3 reads CASGDYLSGETQYF. CDR3 bases: TGTGCCAGCGGCGATTATCTTAGCGGAGAGACCCAGTACTTC.